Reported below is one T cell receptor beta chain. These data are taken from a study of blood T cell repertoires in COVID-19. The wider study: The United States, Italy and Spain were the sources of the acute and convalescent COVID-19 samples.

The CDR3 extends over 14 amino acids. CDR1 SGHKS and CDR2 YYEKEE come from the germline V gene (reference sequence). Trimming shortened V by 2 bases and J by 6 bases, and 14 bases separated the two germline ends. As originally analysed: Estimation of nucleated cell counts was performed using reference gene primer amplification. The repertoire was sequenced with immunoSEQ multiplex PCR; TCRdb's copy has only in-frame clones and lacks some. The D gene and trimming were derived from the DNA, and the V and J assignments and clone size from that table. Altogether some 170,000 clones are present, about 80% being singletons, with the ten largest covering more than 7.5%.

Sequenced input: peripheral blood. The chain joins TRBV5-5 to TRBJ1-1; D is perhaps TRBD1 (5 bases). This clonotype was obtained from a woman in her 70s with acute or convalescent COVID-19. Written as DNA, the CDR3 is TGTGCCAGCAGCTTTTACAGGTGGGGGGCTGAAGCTTTCTTT. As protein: CASSFYRWGAEAFF.